This T cell receptor (beta chain) was identified in a study of blood T cells in healthy people across ages. Sample-barcoded 5' priming and a J-beta primer mix drove a second PCR of about 7 to 11 cycles. TCRdb fed the 5' RACE reads into MiXCR, producing one record per CDR3 protein. The sample has under 2,000,000 distinct CDR3 sequences, roughly 49% seen once. Germline V CDR1 and CDR2: LNHDA, SQIVND (reference sequence). The V end lost 0 bases, the J end lost 2 bases, and 11 bases lay between the germline ends. CDR3 size: 15 residues. V is TRBV19 and J is TRBJ2-7, with a tentative D call TRBD1 (6 bases). Sequenced material: blood. This clonotype was obtained from a woman in her thirties or forties in good health. The chain's CDR3 is CASSIDLQGAYEQYF. CDR3 DNA: TGTGCCAGTAGTATAGATCTACAGGGTGCCTACGAGCAGTACTTC.